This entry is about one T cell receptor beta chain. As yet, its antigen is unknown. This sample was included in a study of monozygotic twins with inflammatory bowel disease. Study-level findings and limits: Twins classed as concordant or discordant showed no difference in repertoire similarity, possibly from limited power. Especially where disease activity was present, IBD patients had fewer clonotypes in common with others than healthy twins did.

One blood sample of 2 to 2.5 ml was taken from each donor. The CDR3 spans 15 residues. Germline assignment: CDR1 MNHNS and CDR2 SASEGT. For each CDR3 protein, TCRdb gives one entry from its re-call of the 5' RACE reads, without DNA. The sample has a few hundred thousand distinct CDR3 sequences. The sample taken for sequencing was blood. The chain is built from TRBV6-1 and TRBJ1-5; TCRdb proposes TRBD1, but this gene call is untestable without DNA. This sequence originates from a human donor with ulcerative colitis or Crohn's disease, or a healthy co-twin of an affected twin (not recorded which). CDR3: CASKMGGAGNQPQHF.